This TCR beta chain comes out of a study of shared clonotypes between healthy human individuals. CDR3 size: 16 residues. The germline CDR1 and CDR2 sequences are SGHRS and YFSETQ. Trimming took 0 bases from V and 4 from J, leaving 13 bases between them. Data came from immunoSEQ multiplex PCR; TCRdb stores just in-frame clones and leaves some out. The table lists about 2,500,000 clones, approximately 92% of them singletons. Sequenced material: naive CD4+ T cells sorted from blood. The subset is: CD45RA+ positively selected. J is TRBJ2-2 and V is TRBV5-1; TRBD1 is a possible D gene (7 bases). The source is a man younger than 35 in good health. Written as DNA, the CDR3 is TGCGCCAGCAGCTTGGGCGGAGGGGGCCCCACCGGGGAGCTGTTTTTT. Amino acid sequence: CASSLGGGGPTGELFF.